This T cell receptor beta chain derives from a study of T cells after yellow fever vaccination (dated by TCRdb to about 2019). For context, the study as a whole: Libraries from fractions with low cell numbers were prepared with the SMART-Seq v4 Ultra Low Input RNA kit. To follow T-cell clones before and after primary and booster YFV17D yellow fever vaccination, bulk TCR alpha and beta repertoires were sequenced over time. Two healthy male donors made up the cohort, one aged 18 to 29 years and the other aged 30 to 40 years. Blood samples were taken at several timepoints before and after primary and secondary immunization, and bulk PBMC replicates and cell subsets were isolated. On the study overall, not on this receptor specifically: A small share of clonotypes occurred in both CD4 and CD8 compartments, likely arising from convergent recombination. The secondary T-cell response was found to be weaker but faster than the primary response, with a peak reached on day 5 rather than on day 15. After the booster, most clones that had expanded after primary vaccination were detected again (about 95% of CD4 and around nine tenths of CD8), suggesting broad maintenance of memory. Because only a couple of donors were included in the study, the extent to which the findings can be generalized is limited. Computational filtering was needed because FACS-sorted repertoires could contain abundant contaminating clonotypes from the bulk population.

This clonotype has at least ten counts. Its antigen specificity is not known. Qualities for individual bases were not recorded, and no much larger clone is one base off. Sequencing was carried out with an Illumina NovaSeq 6000. TCR cDNA was synthesized by 5'RACE template switching, which introduced a universal primer site and unique molecular identifiers. cDNA synthesis was primed from both the TCR alpha and TCR beta constant segments. Two PCR steps were used to amplify libraries, with sample barcodes and sequencing adapters being added in the second step. Sequencing of the libraries was done on either Illumina HiSeq 2500 (2x100 bp) or NovaSeq (2x150 bp). On the study's bioinformatics: MIGEC was used to demultiplex reads and collapse the reads into UMI consensus sequences, and MiXCR was used for V(D)J alignment. Using edgeR on replicate PBMC samples, clonotypes were called vaccine-responding if FDR was below 0.01 and the log2 fold change was above 5 up to day 15. CD4 or CD8 identity was assigned to each bulk clonotype according to whether the clonotype was present at higher abundance in the sequenced CD4 repertoire or the sequenced CD8 repertoire. TCRdb cleaned the public reads at Q25 with fastp, built clones with MiXCR and kept in-frame beta chains. Under each unique CDR3 protein, matching rows form one entry showing the most common genes and DNA. TCRdb assigned the V and J calls; the authors' analysis was not used. The sample data list more than 300,000 distinct CDR3 sequences, and about 10% of these were observed just once. The ten top clones hold 3% to 3.5% of the sample.

The treatment or condition label for this specimen denotes: live attenuated yellow fever vaccine strain. PBMCs were isolated from peripheral blood using a standard Ficoll-Paque protocol. CD4 and CD8 T-cell fractions were isolated with Dynabeads CD4 and CD8 positive selection kits. RNA was extracted with TriZol from bulk PBMCs, CD4 and CD8 fractions, and dextramer-positive and dextramer-negative fractions. The CDR3, from cysteine to valine, totals 14 residues. Only the CDR3 DNA stays, 42 bases, in frame from base 1. V is clipped by 0 bases and J by 7 bases, and the sequence between their germline boundaries is 13 bases long. According to the germline V gene, CDR1 reads MNHEY and CDR2 reads SVGEGT.

Sequences were derived from CD4+ T cells sorted from PBMCs, sampled 45 days after the yellow fever booster vaccination. The receptor comes from a man between 18 and 29 years old who received the YFV17D yellow fever vaccine. The sequence joins TRBV6-2 or TRBV6-3 to TRBJ2-7; TRBD1 is a weak D gene call, 5 bases matching. The CDR3 region has the sequence CASSYSPGRREQYV. The base sequence is TGTGCCAGCAGTTACTCGCCAGGGCGTCGGGAGCAGTACGTC.